This T cell receptor beta chain comes out of a study of T-cell reconstitution after alpha-beta-depleted transplantation in children. V lost 3 bases and J lost 0, with 15 bases in between. The CDR3 loop spans 17 amino acids. The germline gives CDR1 MNHEY, CDR2 SMNVEV (reference sequence). Unique molecular identifiers were built into the TCRbeta library. One entry per CDR3 protein, called by TCRdb with MiXCR from the PCR reads. Altogether 90,000 to 130,000 distinct CDR3 sequences are present, around a tenth being singletons, with the ten largest covering less than 10%. The table lists this clonotype with many counts.

The clonotype originates from a human donor who donated a stem cell graft to a child with acute lymphoblastic leukemia. The chain joins TRBV27 to TRBJ1-3, with D possibly TRBD1 on 5 matching bases. The sample consisted of PBMCs from the stem cell graft donor, taken from the stem cell graft. In DNA, the CDR3 is TGTGCCAGCAGTTTGGGGGACCGTTCTAGCTCTGGAAACACCATATATTTT. Its translation: CASSLGDRSSSGNTIYF.